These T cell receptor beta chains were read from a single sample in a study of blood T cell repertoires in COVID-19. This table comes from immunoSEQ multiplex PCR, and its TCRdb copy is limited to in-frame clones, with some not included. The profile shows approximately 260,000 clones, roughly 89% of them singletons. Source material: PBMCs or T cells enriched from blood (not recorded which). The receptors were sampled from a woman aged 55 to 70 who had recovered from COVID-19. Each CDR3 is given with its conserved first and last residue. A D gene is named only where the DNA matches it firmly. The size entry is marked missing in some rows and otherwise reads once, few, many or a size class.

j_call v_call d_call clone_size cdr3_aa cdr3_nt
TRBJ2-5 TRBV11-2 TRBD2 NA CASSIGLGGFETQYF TGTGCCAGCAGCATTGGACTAGGTGGATTCGAGACCCAGTACTTC
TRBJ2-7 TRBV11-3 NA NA CASSLSGFYYEQYF TGTGCCAGCAGCTTAAGCGGATTTTACTACGAGCAGTACTTC
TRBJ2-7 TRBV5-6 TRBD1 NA CASRDSISWYEQYF TGTGCCAGCCGGGACAGTATTTCGTGGTACGAGCAGTACTTC
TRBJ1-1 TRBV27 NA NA CASSLSRGGNTEAFF TGTGCCAGCAGTTTATCGAGGGGGGGGAACACTGAAGCTTTCTTT
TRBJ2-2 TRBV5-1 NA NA CASSNRVRPGELFF TGCGCCAGCAGCAACAGGGTCCGTCCCGGGGAGCTGTTTTTT
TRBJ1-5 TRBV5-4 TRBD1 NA CASSLTSGGRSNQPQHF TGTGCCAGCAGCTTAACTTCAGGGGGAAGAAGCAATCAGCCCCAGCATTTT
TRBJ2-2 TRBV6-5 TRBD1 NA CASSDRVWSTGELFF TGTGCCAGCAGCGACAGGGTGTGGAGCACCGGGGAGCTGTTTTTT
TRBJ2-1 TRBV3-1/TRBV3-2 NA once CASSQTPVSSYNEQFF TGTGCCAGCAGCCAAACGCCCGTTAGCTCCTACAATGAGCAGTTCTTC
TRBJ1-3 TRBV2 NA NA CASSESPRSSGNTIYF TGTGCCAGCAGTGAATCCCCCCGCAGCTCTGGAAACACCATATATTTT
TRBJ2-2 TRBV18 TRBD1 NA CASARDRVVTGELFF TGTGCCAGCGCCCGGGACAGGGTGGTAACCGGGGAGCTGTTTTTT
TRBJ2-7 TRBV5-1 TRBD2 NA CASSTASGLDEQYF TGCGCCAGCAGCACCGCTAGCGGGCTCGACGAGCAGTACTTC
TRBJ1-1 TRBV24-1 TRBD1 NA CATSDSGTGGFRNTEAFF TGTGCCACCAGTGATTCTGGGACAGGGGGTTTTCGGAACACTGAAGCTTTCTTT
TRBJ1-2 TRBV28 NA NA CASSSNQVNYGYTF TGTGCCAGCAGTTCTAATCAGGTTAACTATGGCTACACCTTC
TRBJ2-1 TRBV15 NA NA CATSRHLRPGKDNEQFF TGTGCCACCAGCAGACATCTACGCCCAGGGAAGGACAATGAGCAGTTCTTC
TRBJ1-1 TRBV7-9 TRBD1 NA CASSAGQAPMNTEAFF TGTGCCAGCAGCGCGGGACAGGCACCCATGAACACTGAAGCTTTCTTT
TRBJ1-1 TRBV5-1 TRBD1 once CASSLSGGLNTEAFF TGCGCCAGCAGCTTGTCAGGGGGATTAAACACTGAAGCTTTCTTT
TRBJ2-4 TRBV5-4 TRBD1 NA CASSPTGFDIQYF TGTGCCAGCAGCCCGACAGGGTTCGACATTCAGTACTTC
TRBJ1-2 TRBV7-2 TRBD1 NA CASSFPGTGVGYTF TGTGCCAGCAGCTTTCCTGGGACAGGGGTAGGCTACACCTTC
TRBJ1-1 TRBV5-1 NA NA CASSRPDSHTEAFF TGCGCCAGCAGCCGTCCCGACAGTCACACTGAAGCTTTCTTT
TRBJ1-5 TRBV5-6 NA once CASSLGLSQPQHF TGTGCCAGCAGCTTGGGCCTCAGTCAGCCCCAGCATTTT
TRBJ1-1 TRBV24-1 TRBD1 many CATSTGGLEAFF TGTGCCACCTCGACAGGGGGCCTTGAAGCTTTCTTT
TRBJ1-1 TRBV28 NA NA CASSPQTKNTEAFF TGTGCCAGCAGCCCACAGACTAAGAACACTGAAGCTTTCTTT
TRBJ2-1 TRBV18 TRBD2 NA CASSPLAGDYNEQFF TGTGCCAGCTCACCTCTAGCGGGAGATTACAATGAGCAGTTCTTC
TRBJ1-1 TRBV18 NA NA CASSPPRGEGYNTEAFF TGTGCCAGCTCACCACCCCGCGGGGAAGGGTACAACACTGAAGCTTTCTTT
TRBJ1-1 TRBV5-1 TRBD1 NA CASSPDRGGTEAFF TGCGCCAGCAGCCCAGACAGGGGAGGCACTGAAGCTTTCTTT
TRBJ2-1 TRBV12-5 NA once CASGLGTPTGEQFF TGTGCTAGTGGTTTAGGGACTCCTACTGGTGAGCAGTTCTTC
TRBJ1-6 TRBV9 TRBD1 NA CASTRDRWDSPLHF TGTGCCAGCACCAGGGACAGGTGGGATTCACCCCTCCACTTT
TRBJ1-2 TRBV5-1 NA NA CASSEGSDYGYTF TGCGCCAGCAGCGAGGGAAGTGACTATGGCTACACCTTC
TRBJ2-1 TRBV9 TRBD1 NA CASSAYHGTGSLNEQFF TGTGCCAGCAGCGCCTACCATGGGACAGGGAGTCTAAATGAGCAGTTCTTC
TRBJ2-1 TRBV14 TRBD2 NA CASSQFGLAGDGEQFF TGTGCCAGCAGCCAATTTGGTTTAGCGGGAGATGGTGAGCAGTTCTTC
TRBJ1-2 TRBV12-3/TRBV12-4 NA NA CASSFSQGTGYTF TGTGCCAGCAGTTTCAGTCAGGGAACGGGCTACACCTTC
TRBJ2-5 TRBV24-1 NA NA CATSDFDRNQETQYF TGTGCCACCAGTGATTTTGACAGAAATCAAGAGACCCAGTACTTC
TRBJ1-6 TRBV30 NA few CAWMGQGPHNSPLHF TGTGCCTGGATGGGGCAGGGGCCCCATAATTCACCCCTCCACTTT
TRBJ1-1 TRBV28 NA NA CASSSLGSLNTEAFF TGTGCCAGCAGTTCCCTGGGCAGTTTGAACACTGAAGCTTTCTTT
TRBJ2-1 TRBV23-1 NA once CASSQSPLLEQFF TGCGCCAGCAGTCAATCGCCCCTACTTGAGCAGTTCTTC
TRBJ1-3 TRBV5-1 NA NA CASSLGQESSGNTIYF TGCGCCAGCAGCTTGGGACAGGAAAGTTCTGGAAACACCATATATTTT
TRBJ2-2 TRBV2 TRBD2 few CASRPGLALIGELFF TGTGCCAGCAGGCCGGGACTAGCATTAATCGGGGAGCTGTTTTTT
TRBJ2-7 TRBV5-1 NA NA CASSDQGIYEQYF TGCGCCAGCAGTGACCAGGGGATCTACGAGCAGTACTTC
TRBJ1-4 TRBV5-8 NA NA CASSPSGGLREKLFF TGTGCCAGCAGCCCTTCGGGGGGGCTACGGGAAAAACTGTTTTTT
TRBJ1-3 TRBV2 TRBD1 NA CASRDRNPGNTIYF TGTGCCAGCAGGGACAGGAATCCTGGAAACACCATATATTTT
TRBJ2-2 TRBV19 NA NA CASSIPQGSGELFF TGTGCCAGTAGTATACCACAGGGCTCCGGGGAGCTGTTTTTT
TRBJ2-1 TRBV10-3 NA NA CATIKTSEQFF TGTGCCACCATCAAGACTAGTGAGCAGTTCTTC
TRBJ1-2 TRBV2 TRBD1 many CASSERGTGDGYTF TGTGCCAGCAGTGAAAGGGGGACAGGGGATGGCTACACCTTC
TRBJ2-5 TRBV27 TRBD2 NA CASRSGTSGRETQYF TGTGCCAGCAGGTCCGGGACTAGCGGGCGAGAGACCCAGTACTTC
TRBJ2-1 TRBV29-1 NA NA CSVEGQGLRGEQFF TGCAGCGTTGAAGGGCAGGGGTTGAGGGGTGAGCAGTTCTTC
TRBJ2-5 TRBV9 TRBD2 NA CASSPTSGGAGETQYF TGTGCCAGCAGCCCCACATCCGGGGGGGCCGGAGAGACCCAGTACTTC
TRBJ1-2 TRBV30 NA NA CAWSPQVTRYGYTF TGTGCCTGGAGTCCCCAAGTTACTCGTTATGGCTACACCTTC
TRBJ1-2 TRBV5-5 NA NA CASSPRASLLYGYTF TGTGCCAGCAGCCCCAGGGCCAGCCTTCTCTATGGCTACACCTTC
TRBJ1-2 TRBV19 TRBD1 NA CASIRTGGASSDGYTF TGTGCCAGTATTCGGACAGGGGGCGCGTCTTCTGATGGCTACACCTTC
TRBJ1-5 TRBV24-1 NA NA CATSWGHQRRQPQHF TGTGCCACCAGCTGGGGACATCAACGGAGGCAGCCCCAGCATTTT
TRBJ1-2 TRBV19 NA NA CASNDAGGYTF TGTGCCAGTAATGACGCGGGAGGCTACACCTTC
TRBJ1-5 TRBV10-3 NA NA CAISPNGQPQHF TGTGCCATCAGTCCGAACGGGCAGCCCCAGCATTTT
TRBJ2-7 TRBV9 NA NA CASSGTGSSYEQYF TGTGCCAGCAGCGGAACAGGGAGCTCCTACGAGCAGTACTTC
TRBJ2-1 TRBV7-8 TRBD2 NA CASSFGGLAGNEQFF TGTGCCAGCAGCTTTGGGGGACTAGCGGGGAATGAGCAGTTCTTC
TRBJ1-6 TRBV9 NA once CASSAGLNPPGSPLHF TGTGCCAGCAGCGCAGGTTTAAACCCGCCAGGTTCACCCCTCCACTTT
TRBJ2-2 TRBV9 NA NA CASSVAHGQVTGELFF TGTGCCAGCAGCGTAGCCCACGGACAAGTCACCGGGGAGCTGTTTTTT
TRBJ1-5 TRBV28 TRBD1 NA CASSFLGQGGQPQHF TGTGCCAGCAGTTTCCTGGGACAGGGAGGGCAGCCCCAGCATTTT
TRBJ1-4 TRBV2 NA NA CASTPGGSTNEKLFF TGTGCCAGTACCCCGGGGGGATCAACTAATGAAAAACTGTTTTTT